The source of this T cell receptor (beta chain) is a study of a mutant IDH1 vaccine in newly diagnosed glioma. Study information: Therapy received beforehand was radiotherapy, temozolomide, or both, with most patients given both. Notes on the study in general: Seemingly, pseudoprogression had no relation to changes in the top peripheral T cell clonotypes.

Comment on this clone: The target antigen is unknown.

Using immunoSEQ multiplex PCR, the repertoire was profiled, and TCRdb retains in-frame clones only, with some absent. The repertoire holds tens of thousands of clones, with under 85% as singletons. Time point specified: week 11, during vaccination. Every vaccination contained 300 ug of the mutant IDH1 20-mer peptide and was paired with topical imiquimod. This CDR3 has 14 amino acids. Germline CDR1 and CDR2: MDHEN and SYDVKM. The V end was cut by 10 bases, the J end by 4 bases, with 17 bases between. The V and J genes are TRBV28 and TRBJ2-1; possible D gene TRBD1, 6 bases. This clonotype was sampled from a man aged 25 to 45 with glioma. The sequenced sample was PBMCs, obtained from a glioma patient whose treatment included an IDH1 peptide vaccine. The CDR3 region is CATIRPTGYNEQFF. The DNA of the CDR3 is TGTGCCACCATCCGACCCACAGGGTACAATGAGCAGTTCTTC.